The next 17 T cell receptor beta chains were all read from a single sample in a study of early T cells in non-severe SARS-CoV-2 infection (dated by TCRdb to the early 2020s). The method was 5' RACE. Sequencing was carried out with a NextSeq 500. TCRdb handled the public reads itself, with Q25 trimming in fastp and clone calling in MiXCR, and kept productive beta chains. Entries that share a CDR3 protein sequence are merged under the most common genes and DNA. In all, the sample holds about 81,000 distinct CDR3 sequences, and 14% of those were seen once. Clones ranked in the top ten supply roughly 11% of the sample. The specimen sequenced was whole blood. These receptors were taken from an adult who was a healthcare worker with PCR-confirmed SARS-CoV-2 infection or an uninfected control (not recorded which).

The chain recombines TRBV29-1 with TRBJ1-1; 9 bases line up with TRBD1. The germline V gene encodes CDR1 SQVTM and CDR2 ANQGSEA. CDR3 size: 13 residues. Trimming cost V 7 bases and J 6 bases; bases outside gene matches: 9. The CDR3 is CSAEGQGNPEAFF. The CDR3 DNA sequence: TGCAGCGCCGAGGGACAGGGTAACCCTGAAGCTTTCTTT. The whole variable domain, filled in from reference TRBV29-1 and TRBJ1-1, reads SAVISQKPSRDICQRGTSLTIQCQVDSQVTMMFWYRQQPGQSLTLIATANQGSEATYESGFVIDKFPISRPNLTFSTLTVSNMSPEDSSIYLCSAEGQGNPEAFFGQGTRLTVV.

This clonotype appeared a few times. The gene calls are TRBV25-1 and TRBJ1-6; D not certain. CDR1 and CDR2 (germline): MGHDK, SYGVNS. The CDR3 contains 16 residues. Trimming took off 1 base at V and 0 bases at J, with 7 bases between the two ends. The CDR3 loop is CASSEFMGSYNSPLHF. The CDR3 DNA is TGTGCCAGCAGTGAATTTATGGGCTCCTATAATTCACCCCTCCACTTT.

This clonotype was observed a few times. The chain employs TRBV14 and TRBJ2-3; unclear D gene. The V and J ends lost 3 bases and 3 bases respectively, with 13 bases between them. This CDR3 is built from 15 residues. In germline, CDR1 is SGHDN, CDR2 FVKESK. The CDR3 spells CASSQELPGTDTQYF. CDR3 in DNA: TGTGCCAGCAGCCAGGAACTCCCCGGAACAGATACGCAGTATTTT.

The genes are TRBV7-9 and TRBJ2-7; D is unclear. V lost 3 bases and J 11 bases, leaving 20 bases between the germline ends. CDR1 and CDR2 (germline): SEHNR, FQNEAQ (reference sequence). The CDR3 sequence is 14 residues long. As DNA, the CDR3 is TGTGCCAGCAGCTTTGGTGGAAGTACGGATAGTAAGTACTTC. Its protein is CASSFGGSTDSKYF.

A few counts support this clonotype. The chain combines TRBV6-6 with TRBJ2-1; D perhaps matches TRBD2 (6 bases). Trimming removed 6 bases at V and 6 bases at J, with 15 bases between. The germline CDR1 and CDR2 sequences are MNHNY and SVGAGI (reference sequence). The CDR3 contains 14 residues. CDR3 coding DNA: TGTGCCAGCAGCCTCGCGGGACCTAGCAATGAGCAGTTCTTC. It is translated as CASSLAGPSNEQFF.

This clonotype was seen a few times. CDR3 bases: TGTGCCTGGAGTGTAAAGGCAGTCGGGACAGGGAACACCGGGGAGCTGTTTTTT. It codes for CAWSVKAVGTGNTGELFF. This chain connects TRBV30 to TRBJ2-2; 8 positions agree with TRBD1. The V and J ends lost 0 bases and 1 base, in that order; junction bases with no gene match: 10. The V gene's germline CDR1 is GTSNPN and CDR2 SVGIG (reference sequence). This CDR3 spans 18 amino acids.

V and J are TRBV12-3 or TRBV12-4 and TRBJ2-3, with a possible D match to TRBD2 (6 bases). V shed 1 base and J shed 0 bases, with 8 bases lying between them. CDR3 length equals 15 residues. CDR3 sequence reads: CASSLGGVSTDTQYF. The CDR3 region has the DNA TGTGCCAGCAGTTTAGGCGGGGTCAGCACAGATACGCAGTATTTT.

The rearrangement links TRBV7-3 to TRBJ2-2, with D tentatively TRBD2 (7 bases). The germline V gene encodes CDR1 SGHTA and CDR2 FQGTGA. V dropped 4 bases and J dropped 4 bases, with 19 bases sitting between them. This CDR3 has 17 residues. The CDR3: CASSYGPGGAGTGELFF. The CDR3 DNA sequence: TGTGCCAGCAGCTATGGGCCGGGGGGCGCGGGCACCGGGGAGCTGTTTTTT.

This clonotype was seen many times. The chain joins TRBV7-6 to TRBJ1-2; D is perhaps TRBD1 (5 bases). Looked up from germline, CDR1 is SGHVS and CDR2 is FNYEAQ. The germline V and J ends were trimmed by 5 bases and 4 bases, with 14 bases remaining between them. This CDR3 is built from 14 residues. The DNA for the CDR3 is TGTGCCAGCAGCCCAGGGACTGGCGCCTATGGCTACACCTTC. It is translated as CASSPGTGAYGYTF.

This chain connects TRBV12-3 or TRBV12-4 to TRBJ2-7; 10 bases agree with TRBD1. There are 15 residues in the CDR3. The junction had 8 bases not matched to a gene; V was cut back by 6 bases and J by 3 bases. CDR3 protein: CASSAGTGAVYEQYF. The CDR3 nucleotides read TGTGCCAGCAGCGCCGGGACAGGGGCCGTCTACGAGCAGTACTTC.

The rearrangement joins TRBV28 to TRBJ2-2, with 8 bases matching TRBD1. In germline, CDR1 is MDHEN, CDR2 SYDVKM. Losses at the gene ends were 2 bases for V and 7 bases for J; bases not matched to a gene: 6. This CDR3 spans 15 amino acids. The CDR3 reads CASSLRQGADGELFF. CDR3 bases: TGTGCCAGCAGTTTACGCCAGGGGGCTGACGGGGAGCTGTTTTTT.

DNA for the CDR3: TGTGCCAGCAGCCAAGATCCCAGGGAACGGGATACGCAGTATTTT. It is translated as CASSQDPRERDTQYF. The rearrangement links TRBV3-1 to TRBJ2-3; weak D call: TRBD1 (5 bases). There are 15 residues in the CDR3. Trimming removed 0 bases at V and 6 bases at J, with 13 bases between. The germline V gene has CDR1 LGHDT and CDR2 YNNKEL (reference sequence).

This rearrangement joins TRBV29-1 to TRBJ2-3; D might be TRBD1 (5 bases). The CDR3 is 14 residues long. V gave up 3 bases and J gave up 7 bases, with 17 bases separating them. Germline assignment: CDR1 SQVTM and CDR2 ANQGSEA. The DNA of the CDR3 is TGCAGCGTTGAGGGGCGGCAGAATTGGAATACGCAGTATTTT. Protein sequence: CSVEGRQNWNTQYF.

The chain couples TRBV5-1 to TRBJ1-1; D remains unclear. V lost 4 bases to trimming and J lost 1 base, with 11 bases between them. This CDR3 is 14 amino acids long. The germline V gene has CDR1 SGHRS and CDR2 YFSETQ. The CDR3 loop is CASSVGRSNTEAFF. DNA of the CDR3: TGCGCCAGCAGCGTCGGACGGTCGAACACTGAAGCTTTCTTT.

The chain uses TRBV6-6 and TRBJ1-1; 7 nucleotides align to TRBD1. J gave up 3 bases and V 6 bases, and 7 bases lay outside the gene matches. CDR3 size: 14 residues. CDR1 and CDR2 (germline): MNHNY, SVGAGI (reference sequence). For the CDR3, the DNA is TGTGCCAGCAGCCAGACAGGGAGGCACACTGAAGCTTTCTTT. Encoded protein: CASSQTGRHTEAFF.

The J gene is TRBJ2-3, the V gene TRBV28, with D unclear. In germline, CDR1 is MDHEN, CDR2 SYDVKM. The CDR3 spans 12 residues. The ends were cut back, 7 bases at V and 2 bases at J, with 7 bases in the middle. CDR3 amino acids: CASKYYTDTQYF. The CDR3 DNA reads TGTGCCAGCAAATATTACACAGATACGCAGTATTTT.

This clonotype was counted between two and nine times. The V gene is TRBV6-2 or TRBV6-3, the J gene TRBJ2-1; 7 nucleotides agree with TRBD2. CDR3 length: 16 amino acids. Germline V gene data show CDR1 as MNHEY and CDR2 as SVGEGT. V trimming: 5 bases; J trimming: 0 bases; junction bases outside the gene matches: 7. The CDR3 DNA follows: TGTGCCAGCAGTAGACAGCGGGGAAGCTCCTACAATGAGCAGTTCTTC. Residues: CASSRQRGSSYNEQFF.